These 8 T cell receptor beta chains came from one sample sequenced in a study of regulatory T cells in long-lasting Graves disease. Sequencing libraries for TCR beta were prepared with iRepertoire HTBI primers and Arm-PCR of CDR3 regions. TCRdb reprocessed the multiplex PCR reads with MiXCR, giving one entry per CDR3 protein. This sample carries roughly 430,000 distinct CDR3 sequences, roughly a fifth of them seen once, and the ten largest clones take roughly 13%. The time point was: persistent/refractory GD, antithyroid drugs over 5 years with positive TRAb. Generation of the TCR library employed RNA extracted from PBMCs. The sample in question was peripheral blood mononuclear cells (PBMCs), obtained when the disease was refractory, from a patient treated with antithyroid drugs. The receptors originated from a female donor with Graves disease.

The genes are TRBV18 and TRBJ1-2; no definite D call. Germline V gene data show CDR1 as KGHSH and CDR2 as LQKENI. V lost 2 bases and J 6 bases, leaving 10 bases between the germline ends. This CDR3 is built from 13 residues. The CDR3 loop is CASSPSQFHGYTF. The CDR3 region has the DNA TGTGCCAGCTCACCAAGTCAGTTCCATGGCTACACCTTC.

This clonotype was picked up many times. J is TRBJ1-4 and V is TRBV2; TRBD1 matches 8 bases. Germline CDR1 is SNHLY and CDR2 is FYNNEI. V shed 7 bases, J shed 10 bases, and the junction held 11 bases outside the gene matches. The CDR3 totals 14 residues. As DNA, the CDR3 is TGTGCCAGCAACCGTGGCCAGGGGGCTGGAAAACTGTTTTTT. As protein: CASNRGQGAGKLFF.

This chain links TRBV19 with TRBJ1-3; perhaps TRBD1 as D (5 bases). Trimming took 7 bases from V and 0 from J, leaving 13 bases between them. Germline values: CDR1 LNHDA, CDR2 SQIVND (reference sequence). The CDR3 loop spans 15 amino acids. CDR3 nucleotide sequence: TGTGCCAGTAAGACGGGGACGGACTCTGGAAACACCATATATTTT. It yields the protein CASKTGTDSGNTIYF.

This clonotype was seen at least ten times. J is TRBJ1-4 and V is TRBV19, with a tentative D call TRBD1 (5 bases). Germline loops: CDR1 LNHDA, CDR2 SQIVND (reference sequence). Trimming took off 5 bases at V and 0 bases at J, with 7 bases between the two ends. This CDR3 is built from 14 residues. The CDR3 loop is CASSDSATNEKLFF. The DNA for the CDR3 is TGTGCCAGTAGTGACAGTGCAACTAATGAAAAACTGTTTTTT.

This clonotype occurred a few times. DNA for the CDR3: TGCGCCAGTGGCTCCGGGACAAAGAACACCGGGGAGCTGTTTTTT. This gives the protein CASGSGTKNTGELFF. The chain combines TRBV10-1 with TRBJ2-2; possible D gene TRBD1, 6 bases. This CDR3 has 15 amino acids. Germline V CDR1 and CDR2: WNHNN, SYGVQD (reference sequence). Trimming cost V 9 bases and J 1 base, with 15 bases left between them.

This clonotype showed up many times. The chain has TRBV28 and TRBJ1-1; 10 bases are a match to TRBD1. V dropped 7 bases and J dropped 5; count of bases not matched to a gene: 7. CDR1 is MDHEN, CDR2 SYDVKM, per germline. The CDR3 extends over 14 amino acids. CDR3 in amino acids: CASTSGQGRTEAFF. The CDR3 region has the DNA TGTGCCAGCACCTCGGGACAGGGGAGAACTGAAGCTTTCTTT.

This clonotype was counted only a few times. The rearrangement joins TRBV7-9 to TRBJ1-4; tentative D call: TRBD1 (5 bases). V was clipped by 2 bases and J by 7 bases, with 14 bases between them. The CDR3 contains 15 residues. Germline-derived CDR1 and CDR2 are SEHNR and FQNEAQ (reference sequence). CDR3 nucleotides: TGTGCCAGCAGCTTAACGGCCGGGGCCGGTGAAAAACTGTTTTTT. Translating it yields CASSLTAGAGEKLFF.

About this clonotype: A much bigger clone sits one base away, suggesting this may be a read error. The chain employs TRBV5-5 and TRBJ2-5; TRBD2 is a possible D gene (5 bases). Germline values: CDR1 SGHKS, CDR2 YYEKEE (reference sequence). The CDR3 spans 15 residues. V lost 4 bases and J lost 1, with 14 bases in between. The CDR3 spells CASSPWGAVQETQYF. The DNA of the CDR3 is TGTGCCAGCAGCCCCTGGGGAGCGGTCCAAGAGACCCAGTACTTC.